Here is one T cell receptor beta chain with its context. Its antigen is unknown. This sample was included in a study of radiotherapy plus CTLA-4 blockade in lung cancer. Sequenced by immunoSEQ multiplex PCR; TCRdb stores in-frame clones only, minus some. The table has about 46,000 clones, approximately 80% seen once. CDR3 length: 15 amino acids. The V gene end was trimmed by 8 bases and the J gene end by 0 bases; junction bases not matched to a gene: 8. Per germline, CDR1 SGHRS and CDR2 YFSETQ. Chemo-refractory metastatic non-small-cell lung cancer patients were treated with focal radiation plus CTLA-4 blockade with ipilimumab. General observations from the study: Early clonal dynamics of blood T cells, together with interferon-beta, were reported as the best response predictor.

This rearrangement joins TRBV5-1 to TRBJ2-1; 7 bases are shared with TRBD1. The receptor was isolated from a human donor with non-small cell lung cancer whose response to radiotherapy plus ipilimumab could not be evaluated. The sequencing used peripheral blood, collected from a patient treated with radiotherapy plus ipilimumab. CDR3 DNA: TGCGCCAGTGGGACAGTTCTTAGCTCCTACAATGAGCAGTTCTTC. Protein product: CASGTVLSSYNEQFF. Full variable domain (missing parts from reference TRBV5-1 and TRBJ2-1): KAGVTQTPRYLIKTRGQQVTLSCSPISGHRSVSWYQQTPGQGLQFLFEYFSETQRNKGNFPGRFSGRQFSNSRSEMNVSTLELGDSALYLCASGTVLSSYNEQFFGPGTRLTVL.